This T cell receptor (beta chain) appears in the sequencing data of a study of T cells in localized non-small cell lung cancer. Germline V gene lookup returns CDR1 PRHDT and CDR2 FYEKMQ (reference sequence). V was trimmed by 4 bases and J by 5 bases, leaving 15 bases between them. The CDR3 sequence is 14 residues long. Using immunoSEQ multiplex PCR, the repertoire was profiled, and TCRdb retains in-frame clones only, with some absent. This table holds about 52,000 clones, roughly 86% found once. This clone has more than one count but fewer than ten. No antigen is known for it. Study-wide results and caveats: Uninvolved adjacent lung had more T cell clonality than any other tissue, topping tumor. A single tumor region was sequenced, leaving heterogeneity possible. Greater T cell density in blood accompanied longer overall survival.

This rearrangement joins TRBV13 to TRBJ2-7, with a weak D call TRBD1 (6 bases). The source material was PBMCs, sampled before any cancer treatment. This sequence was found in a female donor with stage II lung adenocarcinoma. Here the CDR3 DNA reads TGTGCCAGCAGCTCGTGGGACAAGCTTAACGAGCAGTACTTC. It encodes CASSSWDKLNEQYF.